The 17 T cell receptor beta chains given below trace back to one sample, sequenced in a study of blood T cell repertoires in COVID-19. TCRdb keeps only in-frame clones here, not all; method: immunoSEQ multiplex PCR. The top ten clones hold less than 4% of a sample with 120,000 or so clones, 88% of them seen once. Sequenced input: peripheral blood. These receptors came from a woman aged 50 to 60 with acute or convalescent COVID-19.

This clone has just one count. This chain joins TRBV18 and TRBJ1-3; D is perhaps TRBD1 (5 bases). The CDR3 contains 15 residues. Trimming removed 1 base from V and 4 bases from J, with 11 bases in between. CDR1 and CDR2 (germline): KGHSH, LQKENI. The chain's CDR3 is CASSPLQGAGNTIYF. Written as DNA, the CDR3 is TGTGCCAGCTCACCACTCCAGGGCGCGGGAAACACCATATATTTT.

The chain joins TRBV30 to TRBJ1-5; D remains unclear. The CDR3 sequence is 12 residues long. The germline V gene encodes CDR1 GTSNPN and CDR2 SVGIG (reference sequence). Deletions cut 1 base from V and 7 bases from J, with 8 bases between. For the CDR3, the DNA is TGTGCCTGGAGTGACCCGGGGCAGCCCCAGCATTTT. Its translation: CAWSDPGQPQHF.

V usage is TRBV19 and J usage is TRBJ2-3, with a weak D call TRBD2 (6 bases). This CDR3 contains 14 residues. Trimming removed 5 bases at V and 1 base at J, with 10 bases between. Germline V CDR1 and CDR2: LNHDA, SQIVND (reference sequence). CDR3 amino acids: CASSPSSGTDTQYF. In DNA form, the CDR3 reads TGTGCCAGTAGTCCATCTAGCGGCACAGATACGCAGTATTTT.

The V call is TRBV18, the J call TRBJ1-2; perhaps TRBD1 as D (5 bases). This CDR3 spans 15 amino acids. V was trimmed by 2 bases and J by 4 bases, leaving 14 bases between them. Germline V lookup: CDR1 KGHSH, CDR2 LQKENI. The CDR3 region is CASSPYEGRGYGYTF. The CDR3 nucleotides are TGTGCCAGCTCACCATACGAAGGGAGGGGCTATGGCTACACCTTC.

The chain has TRBV28 and TRBJ2-5; no definite D call. The germline V and J ends were trimmed by 8 bases and 4 bases, with 14 bases remaining between them. The CDR3 covers 13 residues. Germline loops: CDR1 MDHEN, CDR2 SYDVKM. CDR3 region: CASASTLLETQYF. The DNA for the CDR3 is TGTGCCAGCGCTTCAACTCTCCTAGAGACCCAGTACTTC.

The CDR3 DNA follows: TGTGCCACCAGTGATGTCGGGCGTGATGGCCTCCCCAGGGATGAGCAGTTCTTC. It translates to CATSDVGRDGLPRDEQFF. The chain couples TRBV24-1 to TRBJ2-1; D is possibly TRBD1 (5 bases). V was pared by 3 bases and J by 8 bases, with 25 bases between. Looked up from germline, CDR1 is KGHDR and CDR2 is SFDVKD. CDR3 size: 18 residues.

Concerning this clone itself: Other DNA sequences in this sample translate to the same CDR3. The chain carries TRBV6-5 and TRBJ2-3; weak D call: TRBD2 (6 bases). The CDR3 sequence is 14 residues long. Germline CDR1 reads MNHEY; CDR2 reads SVGAGI. V lost 5 bases and J lost 0, with 9 bases in between. As DNA, the CDR3 is TGTGCCAGCAGTCGCCGGGAGAGCACAGATACGCAGTATTTT. Translated: CASSRRESTDTQYF.

J is TRBJ2-3 and V is TRBV27; 8 bases match TRBD1. CDR3 length equals 14 residues. In germline, CDR1 is MNHEY, CDR2 SMNVEV (reference sequence). Losses at the gene ends were 5 bases for V and 4 bases for J; bases not matched to a gene: 5. CDR3 nucleotides: TGTGCCAGCAGTAAACTACAGGGGGCAGATACGCAGTATTTT. It translates to CASSKLQGADTQYF.

The chain couples TRBV28 to TRBJ2-5; the D is unclear. This CDR3 is built from 15 residues. V lost 3 bases and J 3 bases, leaving 14 bases between the germline ends. Germline V gives CDR1 MDHEN, CDR2 SYDVKM. This CDR3 is CASSLPGAAKETQYF. The DNA for the CDR3 is TGTGCCAGCAGTTTGCCCGGCGCAGCGAAAGAGACCCAGTACTTC.

The chain joins TRBV4-2 to TRBJ2-1; TRBD1 agrees at 9 bases. The V and J ends lost 2 bases and 7 bases, in that order; junction bases with no gene match: 6. The CDR3 sequence is 15 residues long. Germline V gene data show CDR1 as LGHNA and CDR2 as YNFKEQ. The CDR3 DNA is TGTGCCAGCAGCCAAAGAACAGGGGGCACGAATGAGCAGTTCTTC. It is translated as CASSQRTGGTNEQFF.

The chain is built from TRBV2 and TRBJ1-3; D gene uncertain. Per germline, CDR1 SNHLY and CDR2 FYNNEI. The CDR3 spans 14 residues. V lost 2 bases, J lost 0 bases, and 5 bases lay in between. The CDR3 reads CASSESSSGNTIYF. The CDR3, as DNA: TGTGCCAGCAGTGAATCGAGCTCTGGAAACACCATATATTTT. Complete variable domain (other parts from reference TRBV2 and TRBJ1-3): EPEVTQTPSHQVTQMGQEVILRCVPISNHLYFYWYRQILGQKVEFLVSFYNNEISEKSEIFDDQFSVERPDGSNFTLKIRSTKLEDSAMYFCASSESSSGNTIYFGEGSWLTVV.

The chain combines TRBV5-1 with TRBJ2-7, with D possibly matching TRBD2 (6 bases). Trimming pared 4 bases from V and 1 base from J, leaving 12 bases between. The length of the CDR3 is 14 residues. The V gene's germline CDR1 is SGHRS and CDR2 YFSETQ. Here the CDR3 DNA reads TGCGCCAGCAGCCCCGGACTACCTTCCTACGAGCAGTACTTC. It is translated as CASSPGLPSYEQYF.

Turning to this clone: This sample includes further DNA sequences coding for the same CDR3. The rearrangement joins TRBV6-4 to TRBJ2-3; D may be TRBD1 (5 bases). The germline V gene encodes CDR1 MRHNA and CDR2 SNTAGT. The CDR3 loop spans 14 amino acids. Trimming took 0 bases from V and 1 from J, leaving 5 bases between them. CDR3 in DNA: TGTGCCAGCAGTGACTCAGGGGGCACAGATACGCAGTATTTT. Its protein is CASSDSGGTDTQYF.

The V and J genes are TRBV29-1 and TRBJ2-5; tentative D call: TRBD1 (6 bases). V was trimmed by 2 bases and J by 5 bases, leaving 9 bases between them. The CDR3 covers 12 residues. CDR1 and CDR2 (germline): SQVTM, ANQGSEA. CDR3 in amino acids: CSVERQGETQYF. CDR3 DNA: TGCAGCGTTGAACGGCAGGGGGAGACCCAGTACTTC.

The CDR3 nucleotides are TGCGCCAGCAGCTTGGATGGGCAGGGAGGTGGCTACACCTTC. Its translation is CASSLDGQGGGYTF. The chain has TRBV5-1 and TRBJ1-2; D perhaps matches TRBD1 (5 bases). The length of the CDR3 is 14 residues. Per germline, CDR1 SGHRS and CDR2 YFSETQ. V was pared by 0 bases and J by 7 bases, with 13 bases between.

The V call is TRBV10-2, the J call TRBJ2-2; 8 bases match TRBD2. CDR1 is WSHSY and CDR2 is SAAADI in the germline V gene. V trimming: 1 base; J trimming: 6 bases; junction bases outside the gene matches: 10. CDR3 size: 17 residues. The CDR3 DNA reads TGCGCCAGCAGTGAGTTTGCGGGGGGCGTTTTTGCCGGGGAGCTGTTTTTT. Its translation is CASSEFAGGVFAGELFF.

This clone was seen only once. V and J are TRBV7-6 and TRBJ2-2; TRBD2 aligns across 12 bases. There are 16 residues in the CDR3. Germline-derived CDR1 and CDR2 are SGHVS and FNYEAQ. With V trimmed by 5 bases and J by 5 bases, 6 bases remained unmatched. Here the CDR3 DNA reads TGTGCCAGCAGCATGCGGACTAGCGGGACTACCGGGGAGCTGTTTTTT. Translating gives CASSMRTSGTTGELFF.